The source of this T cell receptor (beta chain) is a study of regulatory T cells in long-lasting Graves disease. Time point in this sample: newly diagnosed GD, antithyroid drugs for less than 3 months. RNA extracted from PBMCs served as the sequencing template. To make TCR beta libraries, researchers used iRepertoire HTBI primers and Arm-PCR of CDR3 regions. Each CDR3 protein is one row after TCRdb ran MiXCR on the multiplex PCR reads. The sample has approximately 470,000 distinct CDR3 sequences; 16% are singletons. The CDR3 runs to 15 residues. Germline V gene sequence: CDR1 DFQATT, CDR2 SNEGSKA (reference sequence). Trimming removed 3 bases at V and 5 bases at J, with 17 bases between. The sample was also linked to a second study, of T cells in Graves' hyperthyroidism and ophthalmopathy. Turning to that study: HTBI primers were employed in a first-round RT-PCR of the TCR CDR3.

The V call is TRBV20-1, the J call TRBJ1-3; D may be TRBD1 (6 bases). Source: peripheral blood mononuclear cells (PBMCs), taken at new diagnosis, from a patient treated with antithyroid drugs. The sequence came from a man in his forties with Graves disease. The DNA for the CDR3 is TGCAGTGCTAGGGAAACCGGGACAAGTCGAAACACCATATATTTT. Amino acids: CSARETGTSRNTIYF.